The subject of this entry is one TCR beta chain. What this receptor recognizes is not known. No base quality values were provided; no much bigger clone lies one nucleotide off. Libraries were prepared through the immunoSEQ multiplex PCR assay. For the multiplex PCR, a mixture combining 60 forward primers for TCR Vbeta segments and 13 reverse primers for TCR Jbeta segments was used. A multiplex PCR assay on genomic DNA amplified the CDR3 region of rearranged TCR beta genes. On the Illumina HiSeq System, the amplified TCR beta libraries were sequenced as 87-base-pair reads. The paper's processing steps were these. Across the roughly 600 repertoires, a later analysis counted approximately 83 million unique TCR beta chains, roughly 11 million of which were shared by at least two donors. Raw reads were error-corrected and collapsed into unique sequences with a nearest-neighbor algorithm that merged closely related sequences to remove PCR and sequencing errors. Alignment of CDR3 sequences to IMGT reference sequences was used to assign V, D and J gene segments. For a sequence to be retained, a match of at least six nucleotides to both a V gene segment and a J gene segment was required. Rearrangements were called productive when the CDR3 lacked stop codons and stayed in frame with V and J; all others were non-productive. CDR3 was defined according to IMGT convention as the region running from the second conserved V-encoded cysteine to the conserved J-encoded phenylalanine. Sequences without an unambiguous match to a single V gene segment were excluded from the earlier analysis of about 640 of the donors. In an earlier analysis of 587 of the donors, V segments were called functional above 56.7% productive rearrangements and were called segregating when the between-donor standard deviation exceeded 5%. To diagnose cytomegalovirus status from the catalog of TCR beta chain sequences, a statistical classification framework was built. In a later analysis, V and J genes were assigned by comparing TCR nucleotide sequences against IMGT/GENE-DB human TR gene sequences. The TCRdist pipeline was used in a later analysis to assign CDR3 sequences and most-parsimonious VDJ recombination scenarios. A later analysis defined each TCR beta chain by its CDR3 amino acid sequence plus V-gene family, and excluded reads lacking a unique V-gene family. A later analysis removed several hundred highly shared, low-generation-probability nucleotide sequences to deal with suspected cross-contamination and a sequencing artifact. A later analysis calculated a clonal expansion index for each public chain from normalized within-repertoire ranks of inferred template counts. A later analysis computed generation probabilities with a VDJ recombination model fitted to out-of-frame rearrangements, and checked the results against IGoR. Hypergeometric tests were used in a later analysis to score TCR-TCR, TCR-HLA and TCR-CMV co-occurrence, with a repertoire-size bias correction applied to the TCR pairs. To estimate false discovery rates, a later analysis permuted the HLA or CMV assignments 20 times. A later analysis grouped co-occurring TCRs with DBSCAN, adding TCRdist sequence similarity when clustering within HLA-allele-positive subsets. Repertoires with fewer than 30,000 or more than 120,000 public chains, plus five repertoires with anomalous nucleotide sharing, were excluded from co-occurrence clustering. TCRdb provides this immuneACCESS table in a form limited to in-frame rearrangements. Some clones are lacking; in checked studies, under half of them reflect an unresolved V gene, and why the rest are absent is not known. V and J calls and clone size are as listed in that table; D and trimming were resolved from the DNA. The sample data list about 140,000 clones, and about three quarters of these were observed just once. The ten largest account for over 1% of the sample.

The cohort was made up of about 610 healthy bone marrow donors. Cohort members were all nominally healthy when sampled, although unrecorded immune exposures were likely present. The donor tested CMV seronegative, placing the donor among the approximately 400 seronegative members of the cohort. A peripheral blood sample was provided by each donor, and peripheral blood mononuclear cells were used for TCR beta sequencing. Genomic DNA was extracted from the blood cell samples with the Qiagen DNeasy Blood Extraction Kit. The data were taken from a study of cytomegalovirus exposure and HLA in healthy donors (dated by TCRdb to between 2016 and 2019). Study-level background: An earlier analysis of roughly 630 of the donors reported about 250 Gb of sequence data and roughly 110 million unique TCR beta sequences from some 180 million T cells. Of the approximately 400 genotyped donors, approximately 83% fell in the genetic ancestry cluster associated with self-reported Caucasian donors. The study used immunosequencing to profile the T cell repertoires of approximately 630 subjects and linked those repertoires to cytomegalovirus serostatus. An earlier analysis of approximately 500 of the donors applied high-throughput TCR beta sequencing to assess whether each TCR beta V gene segment acted as functional or pseudogenic. Donor age, sex, ethnicity and CMV serostatus were compiled together with the repertoire data. HLA typing covered class I and class II loci at four-digit resolution. Every repertoire in the discovery cohort had been generated on one and the same sequencing platform. To predict cytomegalovirus infection status, the study brought together high-throughput TCR immunosequencing, statistical association of individual TCRs with disease status, and machine learning. Rather than using new phenotypic data, the later analysis identified candidate immune exposures from TCR beta sequences and from how often those sequences occurred across donors. The number of donors typed differed by locus, with 629-630 for A, B, C, DRB1 and DQB1, roughly 520 for DQA1, 600 to 610 for DPA1, and 450 to 480 for DPB1. To study patterns of TCR occurrence, a later analysis re-analyzed previously published TCR beta repertoires from under 750 donors and added high-resolution HLA genotyping. Roughly five DR-DQ haplotypes were handled as single units for association and clustering because linkage in the cohort was strong. On average, 235,054 unique TCR beta nucleotide sequences were sequenced per donor among some 430 genotyped donors of the cohort, with roughly 18% of those sequences being non-productive. In addition to the first cohort of about 650 subjects, a separate validation cohort of 100 to 150 different subjects was used. A later genetic analysis used genome-wide SNP genotypes for about three fifths of the 666 donors, treating that subset as a discovery cohort. The study was designed to test whether signatures of past pathogen exposure could be identified by cataloging public T cell receptors. Around 330 gigabases of sequencing data and around 90 million unique TCR sequences made up an early release that covered around 640 HLA-typed donors.

Overall results and qualifications from the work: In a later genetic analysis, fewer N-insertions in productive TCRs were reported among donors in an Asian-associated ancestry cluster than the approximately 670-donor mean. An association between a missense DCLRE1C variant and V-gene and J-gene trimming of TCR beta chains was found in a later genetic analysis and replicated in an independent cohort. In an earlier analysis of 500 to 650 of the donors, most TCR beta V segments appeared in productive rearrangements about 87% or about 30% of the time, broadly matching IMGT annotations. Because counts were too low, 15 to 20 rarely observed V segments, including chromosome 9 orphons, were left out of the earlier analysis of roughly 600 of the donors. The study gave a list of 150 to 200 TCR beta chains associated with cytomegalovirus. A later analysis found that TCR association rates varied across HLA loci, with DRB1 alleles showing the most associated TCRs and HLA-C alleles the fewest. Immune exposure information for the cohort was limited to CMV serostatus. While some public TCRs were present in many individuals, most TCR sequences turned up only very rarely across donors. A further reported finding was that TCR beta sequences accurately predicted the HLA-A and HLA-B alleles for most subjects in the first cohort. Correlated functional status among segregating V segments might reflect linkage disequilibrium, but an unknown experimental factor could not be ruled out. HLA typing was unavailable for some donors at each locus, so association tests used only the typed subset. In a later analysis, HLA-associated TCR beta chains were found to be more clonally expanded and to have lower generation probabilities than equally common non-associated chains. Because the 87-base-pair reads could not distinguish some IMGT-functional V segments, including TRBV6-2 and TRBV6-3, those segments were excluded. When HLA alleles, especially DR and DQ, strongly co-occurred, attributing TCR associations to individual alleles was difficult. It was suggested by the authors that the approach could potentially be generalized to other disease states and immunological phenotypes. At a false discovery rate of 0.05, a later analysis linked some 17,000 TCR beta sequences to specific HLA alleles. A later analysis reported that several top co-occurrence clusters appeared linked to parvovirus B19, influenza, CMV and Epstein-Barr virus. In a later analysis, most CMV-associated TCR beta chains were found to appear HLA-restricted, with HLA associations seemingly driven largely by CMV exposure. Sequencing depth was assumed to be roughly uniform across donors in the presence/absence analyses, though that assumption may not hold. The sequencing pipeline was judged likely to have produced a cluster of highly shared sequence variants as a technical artifact. In vitro tests confirmed that a few of the cytomegalovirus-associated TCR beta chains recognize cytomegalovirus antigens. The cohort was sequenced for TCR beta chains only, and without alpha or paired-chain data the features that could be detected were limited. Cytomegalovirus status was reported to be diagnosed by the classifier with high specificity and sensitivity in both the original and validation cohorts.

The germline V gene sets CDR1 to MDHEN and CDR2 to SYDVKM. Relative to germline, V is 4 bases shorter and J is 1 base shorter, with 16 bases between their ends. The CDR3, cysteine through phenylalanine, is 16 amino acids long. Only CDR3 DNA is held: 48 bases, read in frame from base 1. Source material: PBMCs. This clonotype was obtained from a woman aged 40 to 50 in good health and CMV-seronegative. In this chain, TRBV28 is recombined with TRBJ2-5; TRBD1 is perhaps the D gene, given 6 matching bases. CDR3 protein: CASSSYPGQSQETQYF. The bases are TGTGCCAGCAGTTCATACCCTGGACAGTCCCAAGAGACCCAGTACTTC.